Each of the 29 T cell receptor beta chains below was sequenced from the same sample in a study of cytomegalovirus exposure and HLA in healthy donors. PCR involved 60 Vbeta and 13 Jbeta primers. Generated by immunoSEQ multiplex PCR, the TCRdb table keeps only in-frame clones and is missing some. The table includes some 91,000 clones, roughly 80% detected once. The sample was PBMCs. The receptors were sampled from a man aged 40-49 years in good health and CMV-seropositive.

The sample holds one count of this clone. This rearrangement joins TRBV7-6 to TRBJ2-2; D not resolved. The CDR3 consists of 17 residues. Germline V gene sequence: CDR1 SGHVS, CDR2 FNYEAQ. V was clipped by 0 bases and J by 5 bases, with 16 bases between them. The CDR3 sequence: CASSLARRSYGTGELFF. DNA for the CDR3: TGTGCCAGCAGCTTAGCGAGGCGTTCCTACGGGACCGGGGAGCTGTTTTTT.

The V gene is TRBV10-2, the J gene TRBJ2-7, with 7 bases matching TRBD1. Germline V gene lookup returns CDR1 WSHSY and CDR2 SAAADI. With 2 bases clipped from V and 1 base from J, the junction kept 5 bases outside the gene matches. This CDR3 has 15 residues. The CDR3 DNA follows: TGCGCCAGCAGTGAGCCCGGGACAGCTTCCTACGAGCAGTACTTC. It yields the protein CASSEPGTASYEQYF.

This rearrangement joins TRBV7-8 to TRBJ2-2; 8 nucleotides agree with TRBD1. The CDR3 spans 16 residues. Germline CDR1 reads SGHVS; CDR2 reads FQNEAQ. Trimming took 2 bases from V and 7 from J; bases not matched to a gene: 9. CDR3 nucleotide sequence: TGTGCCAGCAGCTTAAACCCACAGGGGGTTGACGGGGAGCTGTTTTTT. This sequence encodes CASSLNPQGVDGELFF.

Only one count was recorded for this clone. The chain employs TRBV7-3 and TRBJ2-1, with 13 bases identical to TRBD2. Germline V gene data show CDR1 as SGHTA and CDR2 as FQGTGA. The CDR3 length is 15 residues. Unmatched junction bases numbered 2, after V lost 5 bases and J lost 4 bases. The CDR3 spells CASSRTSGGYNEQFF. CDR3 bases: TGTGCCAGCAGCAGGACTAGCGGGGGTTACAATGAGCAGTTCTTC.

In nucleotides, the CDR3 is TGCAGCGTTGAAGATCTGACACCTGGCTACACCTTC. As protein: CSVEDLTPGYTF. The gene calls are TRBV29-1 and TRBJ1-2; no reliable D call. V gave up 0 bases and J gave up 7 bases, with 9 bases separating them. From germline, CDR1 is SQVTM and CDR2 ANQGSEA. The CDR3 length is 12 residues.

The rearrangement uses TRBV6-1 and TRBJ1-5; no clear D. The CDR3 covers 14 residues. V lost 2 bases and J lost 7, with 12 bases in between. The germline V gene has CDR1 MNHNS and CDR2 SASEGT. The CDR3 loop reads CASSEMPRGQPQHF. The CDR3 coding sequence is TGTGCCAGCAGTGAAATGCCTCGAGGGCAGCCCCAGCATTTT.

The chain links TRBV13 to TRBJ2-7; possible D gene TRBD1, 6 bases. CDR1 is PRHDT, CDR2 FYEKMQ, per germline (reference sequence). This CDR3 contains 14 residues. The V and J ends lost 5 bases and 0 bases respectively, with 11 bases between them. The CDR3 nucleotides read TGTGCCAGCAGCCCAACAGGGAGCTCCTACGAGCAGTACTTC. It codes for CASSPTGSSYEQYF.

The V call is TRBV4-2, the J call TRBJ2-1, with 10 bases matching TRBD2. V trimming: 1 base; J trimming: 7 bases; junction bases outside the gene matches: 4. CDR1 is LGHNA, CDR2 YNFKEQ, per germline. The CDR3 spans 15 residues. DNA for the CDR3: TGTGCCAGCAGCCAAGGAGCGGGGGGGCGTAATGAGCAGTTCTTC. Residues: CASSQGAGGRNEQFF.

V is TRBV2 and J is TRBJ2-5, with TRBD1 matching over 7 bases. V lost 4 bases and J lost 1; bases outside the gene matches: 3. In germline, CDR1 is SNHLY, CDR2 FYNNEI. The CDR3 spans 14 residues. CDR3: CASSVQGPQETQYF. The CDR3 bases are TGTGCCAGCAGTGTACAGGGGCCCCAAGAGACCCAGTACTTC.

V usage is TRBV10-3 and J usage is TRBJ2-6; possible D gene TRBD1, 6 bases. The CDR3 spans 13 residues. The germline V gene has CDR1 ENHRY and CDR2 SYGVKD. Trimming removed 9 bases from V and 2 bases from J, with 8 bases in between. The CDR3 sequence is CAMAGAGANVLTF. Here the CDR3 DNA reads TGTGCCATGGCAGGGGCTGGGGCCAACGTCCTGACTTTC.

This clone was picked up one time. This chain uses TRBV4-1 with TRBJ2-1, with D unclear. The germline V gene encodes CDR1 MGHRA and CDR2 YSYEKL. The germline V and J ends were trimmed by 3 bases and 9 bases, with 15 bases remaining between them. CDR3 length equals 14 residues. The CDR3 protein is CASSHTESGAEQFF. The CDR3 DNA reads as TGCGCCAGCAGCCATACTGAATCTGGTGCTGAGCAGTTCTTC.

This clone was seen more than once but under ten times. The chain has TRBV4-2 and TRBJ2-5; 9 nucleotides line up with TRBD2. This CDR3 contains 16 residues. CDR1 is LGHNA, CDR2 YNFKEQ, per germline. The V segment lost 0 bases and the J segment 5 bases; nucleotides outside the gene matches: 7. The CDR3 DNA reads as TGTGCCAGCAGCCAAGATCTTAGCGGGGGTGGGGAGACCCAGTACTTC. The encoded protein is CASSQDLSGGGETQYF.

As concerns this clone: The junction and the germline gene differ at one end; a read error may be behind it. The J gene is TRBJ2-5, the V gene TRBV29-1; D is undetermined. The J call may not be correct, given that the DNA end is closer to TRBJ2-7. The CDR3 spans 12 residues. Germline values: CDR1 SQVTM, CDR2 ANQGSEA. The DNA for the CDR3 is TGCAGCGTTGTACAGCCATCCTCCGAGCAGTACTTC. It codes for CSVVQPSSEQYF.

The chain uses TRBV4-3 and TRBJ2-1; possible D gene TRBD2, 6 bases. This CDR3 is 16 amino acids long. The V end was cut by 0 bases, the J end by 2 bases, with 11 bases between. Germline values: CDR1 LGHNA, CDR2 YSLEER. CDR3 residues: CASSQEYGGAYNEQFF. Written as DNA, the CDR3 is TGCGCCAGCAGCCAAGAATACGGGGGAGCCTACAATGAGCAGTTCTTC.

The chain has TRBV6-5 and TRBJ2-7; D is unresolved. The germline V gene has CDR1 MNHEY and CDR2 SVGAGI. The germline V and J ends were trimmed by 2 bases and 3 bases, with 14 bases remaining between them. The CDR3 runs 15 residues. The CDR3 DNA reads TGTGCCAGCAGTTACGCCAGCCCCAGAGGCTACGAGCAGTACTTC. Translating it yields CASSYASPRGYEQYF.

The chain combines TRBV5-7 with TRBJ1-2; D ambiguous. TRBV5-7 has ORF status, its function being uncertain. The V and J ends lost 4 bases and 8 bases respectively, with 24 bases between them. This CDR3 has 16 residues. The CDR3 reads CASSLRVGNPLGGYTF. In DNA, the CDR3 is TGTGCCAGCAGCCTGAGGGTAGGCAACCCCCTCGGGGGCTACACCTTC.

This chain uses TRBV7-2 with TRBJ1-4, with D maybe TRBD1 (5 bases). Looked up from germline, CDR1 is SGHTA and CDR2 is FQGNSA. The CDR3 extends over 14 amino acids. Between the trimmed V and J ends, which lost 3 bases and 2 bases, there was a span of 7 bases. Here the CDR3 reads CASSFRVTNEKLFF. CDR3 nucleotide sequence: TGTGCCAGCAGCTTCAGGGTGACTAATGAAAAACTGTTTTTT. The complete variable domain, with remaining parts taken from reference TRBV7-2 and TRBJ1-4, reads GAGVSQSPSNKVTEKGKDVELRCDPISGHTALYWYRQSLGQGLEFLIYFQGNSAPDKSGLPSDRFSAERTGGSVSTLTIQRTQQEDSAVYLCASSFRVTNEKLFFGSGTQLSVL.

The chain recombines TRBV4-1 with TRBJ2-1; possibly TRBD2 for D (6 bases). Germline assignment: CDR1 MGHRA and CDR2 YSYEKL. Trimming took 7 bases from V and 7 from J, leaving 20 bases between them. CDR3 size: 15 residues. In DNA, the CDR3 is TGCGCCAGCAACGACCTTACCAGACTAGTGAATGAGCAGTTCTTC. Encoded protein: CASNDLTRLVNEQFF.

The chain carries TRBV10-3 and TRBJ2-1; TRBD2 aligns across 9 bases. V lost 11 bases, J lost 5 bases, and 13 bases stayed unmatched. The germline V gene has CDR1 ENHRY and CDR2 SYGVKD. This CDR3 spans 15 amino acids. This chain's CDR3 is CAGAGGTRNNNEQFF. In DNA form, the CDR3 reads TGTGCCGGAGCGGGAGGCACCCGAAACAACAATGAGCAGTTCTTC.

The CDR3 sequence: CASLGTGGILSEAFF. CDR3 DNA: TGTGCCAGCTTAGGAACAGGGGGAATTTTGTCTGAAGCTTTCTTT. The chain recombines TRBV18 with TRBJ1-1; 8 bases agree with TRBD1. CDR1 is KGHSH, CDR2 LQKENI, per germline. V gave up 7 bases and J gave up 6 bases; unmatched junction bases: 13. The CDR3 has 15 amino acids.

The J gene is TRBJ1-2, the V gene TRBV6-6; D is undetermined. Germline CDR1 reads MNHNY; CDR2 reads SVGAGI (reference sequence). The V end lost 4 bases, the J end lost 8 bases, and 14 bases lay between the germline ends. CDR3 length: 13 residues. In nucleotides, the CDR3 is TGTGCCAGCAGTTCCGGGGAGATTGGGGGCTACACCTTC. Protein product: CASSSGEIGGYTF.

The chain is built from TRBV11-2 and TRBJ2-1; no clear D gene. Trimming left V 1 base short and J 6 bases short, with 13 bases between. CDR1 is SGHAT and CDR2 is FQNNGV in the germline V gene. The CDR3 length is 15 residues. The CDR3 sequence is CASSLARLSPNEQFF. CDR3 sequence (DNA): TGTGCCAGCAGCTTAGCCAGGTTGTCACCCAATGAGCAGTTCTTC.

This chain joins TRBV7-9 and TRBJ1-5; maybe TRBD1 (5 bases). The CDR3 is made up of 16 amino acids. Germline V CDR1 and CDR2: SEHNR, FQNEAQ (reference sequence). Trimming pared 5 bases from V and 3 bases from J, leaving 17 bases between. CDR3 DNA: TGTGCCAGCAGCCCTAACACAGGCATGCCCAATCAGCCCCAGCATTTT. Its protein product is CASSPNTGMPNQPQHF.

This chain links TRBV19 with TRBJ1-5, with a tentative D call TRBD1 (5 bases). Trimming left V 3 bases short and J 5 bases short, with 11 bases between. The CDR3 length is 14 residues. Germline lookup yields CDR1 LNHDA and CDR2 SQIVND (reference sequence). CDR3 amino acids: CASSIGGWDQPQHF. CDR3 in DNA: TGTGCCAGTAGTATTGGGGGGTGGGATCAGCCCCAGCATTTT. The full variable domain, in which reference TRBV19 and TRBJ1-5 provide the parts outside the CDR3, is DGGITQSPKYLFRKEGQNVTLSCEQNLNHDAMYWYRQDPGQGLRLIYYSQIVNDFQKGDIAEGYSVSREKKESFPLTVTSAQKNPTAFYLCASSIGGWDQPQHFGDGTRLSIL.

This chain uses TRBV4-1 with TRBJ2-1; TRBD2 aligns across 8 bases. After removal of 4 bases from V and 10 bases from J, the junction contained 6 bases not matched to a gene. Germline assignment: CDR1 MGHRA and CDR2 YSYEKL. This CDR3 region has 13 residues. CDR3 nucleotide sequence: TGCGCCAGCAGCCGGGTACTAGCGGAAGAGCAGTTCTTC. Its protein is CASSRVLAEEQFF.

The sample holds one count of this clone. The genes are TRBV2 and TRBJ1-1; 7 bases map to TRBD1. The ends lost 4 bases at V and 4 bases at J; junction bases unmatched: 0. CDR3 size: 12 residues. CDR1 and CDR2 from the germline V gene are SNHLY and FYNNEI. CDR3 nucleotide sequence: TGTGCCAGCAGTGGGGACAGCACTGAAGCTTTCTTT. Its translation is CASSGDSTEAFF.

This clone turned up a few times. The V call is TRBV5-1, the J call TRBJ2-7; D not certain. The CDR3 is 15 residues long. Trimming took off 0 bases at V and 2 bases at J, with 12 bases between the two ends. Germline V gene data show CDR1 as SGHRS and CDR2 as YFSETQ. In DNA form, the CDR3 reads TGCGCCAGCAGCTTGGCCGTAGCCAGCCCCTACGAGCAGTACTTC. It codes for CASSLAVASPYEQYF.

The V call is TRBV6-1, the J call TRBJ1-6; TRBD1 might be the D (6 bases). V was cut by 8 bases and J by 0 bases, with 8 bases left in between. The CDR3 contains 14 residues. Germline V lookup: CDR1 MNHNS, CDR2 SASEGT. The CDR3 bases are TGTGCCAGCGGACAGAGCTCCTATAATTCACCCCTCCACTTT. Its translation is CASGQSSYNSPLHF.

The chain links TRBV28 to TRBJ2-7; D possibly corresponds to TRBD2 (5 bases). The germline V gene has CDR1 MDHEN and CDR2 SYDVKM. Trimming left V 6 bases short and J 0 bases short, with 15 bases between. This CDR3 is built from 15 residues. Here the CDR3 DNA reads TGTGCCAGCAGCACCTCGGGGTACTCCTCCTACGAGCAGTACTTC. Its translation is CASSTSGYSSYEQYF.